These 7 T cell receptor beta chains were sequenced from one sample in a study of T cell repertoires in cytomegalovirus infection. Via MiXCR, TCRdb re-called the reads, giving one row per CDR3 protein. The sample yields approximately 910,000 distinct CDR3 sequences, around 32% seen once. These receptors' targets are unknown. The source was cultured CD8+ T cells from PBMCs, collected from culture after CMV antigen stimulation. These TCRs come from a human donor in good health (CMV status not recorded). Some clones in this sample may be carry-over from other donors' samples.

The chain recombines TRBV12-3 or TRBV12-4 with TRBJ1-3; 8 bases are a match to TRBD1. V was clipped by 7 bases and J by 4 bases; unmatched bases: 9. This CDR3 is built from 15 residues. Here the CDR3 DNA reads TGTGCCAGCACCGGACAGGGCCCCCGGGGAAACACCATATATTTT. It specifies CASTGQGPRGNTIYF.

This clonotype was seen repeatedly, ten times or more. CDR3 in amino acids: CASSYDGGQETQYF. Here the CDR3 DNA reads TGTGCCAGCAGCTATGACGGCGGCCAAGAGACCCAGTACTTC. The chain combines TRBV7-6 with TRBJ2-5; D call uncertain. CDR1 is SGHVS and CDR2 is FNYEAQ in the germline V gene. With 4 bases removed from V and 1 base from J, the gap between germline ends came to 10 bases. The CDR3 runs 14 residues. Full variable domain (remainder filled in from reference TRBV7-6 and TRBJ2-5): GAGVSQSPRYKVTKRGQDVALRCDPISGHVSLYWYRQALGQGPEFLTYFNYEAQQDKSGLPNDRFSAERPEGSISTLTIQRTEQRDSAMYRCASSYDGGQETQYFGPGTRLLVL.

This chain joins TRBV27 and TRBJ2-7; D is undetermined. In germline, CDR1 is MNHEY, CDR2 SMNVEV (reference sequence). Trimming removed 4 bases from V and 3 bases from J, with 16 bases in between. The length of the CDR3 is 15 residues. The CDR3 protein is CASSSASPTVYEQYF. CDR3 DNA sequence: TGTGCCAGCAGTTCCGCCTCCCCGACCGTCTACGAGCAGTACTTC.

V gene TRBV7-3 combines with J gene TRBJ2-1, with 8 bases matching TRBD2. V shed 5 bases, J shed 2 bases, and the junction held 14 bases outside the gene matches. Germline assignment: CDR1 SGHTA and CDR2 FQGTGA. The CDR3 consists of 18 residues. The CDR3 DNA sequence: TGTGCCAGCAGCCGCTACCAGAACGGGGGGGAACCCTACAATGAGCAGTTCTTC. This gives the protein CASSRYQNGGEPYNEQFF.

There are many counts of this clonotype. V and J are TRBV12-3 or TRBV12-4 and TRBJ1-2, with D possibly being TRBD1 (6 bases). V was shortened by 7 bases and J by 7 bases, with 13 bases between the two germline ends. The CDR3 length is 12 residues. The CDR3 sequence: CASNLGGLGYTF. CDR3 bases: TGTGCCAGCAACCTAGGGGGTCTTGGCTACACCTTC.

The rearrangement links TRBV12-3 or TRBV12-4 to TRBJ2-1; D might be TRBD1 or TRBD2, each matching 5 bases. Trimming took off 5 bases at V and 10 bases at J, with 12 bases between the two ends. The CDR3 consists of 12 residues. In DNA form, the CDR3 reads TGTGCCAGCAGTCTCCTTGGGACGGAGCAGTTCTTC. This encodes CASSLLGTEQFF.

As concerns this clonotype: One end of the junction is discordant with germline, which a read error may explain. The chain links TRBV7-4 to TRBJ2-1, with 10 bases matching TRBD2. Germline V gene lookup returns CDR1 SGHVT and CDR2 SQSDAQ. This CDR3 contains 15 residues. The chain's CDR3 is CASSLLAGARGEQLF. The CDR3 nucleotides read TGTGCCAGCAGCTTACTAGCGGGGGCCCGGGGTGAGCAGTTATTC. Based on the CDR3 plus reference TRBV7-4 and TRBJ2-1, the full variable domain is GAGVSQSPRYKVAKRGRDVALRCDSISGHVTLYWYRQTLGQGSEVLTYSQSDAQRDKSGRPSGRFSAERPERSVSTLKIQRTEQGDSAVYLCASSLLAGARGEQLFGPGTRLTVL.